Each of the 25 T cell receptor beta chains below was sequenced from the same sample in a study of identifying expanded T cells in peripheral blood. The table came from immunoSEQ multiplex PCR; TCRdb's copy has only in-frame clones and leaves some out. The repertoire consists of about 63,000 clones, with under 85% occurring once and the leading ten covering over 15%. The sequencing input was blood. These receptors all stem from a person aged 18-70 years in good health.

The chain carries TRBV5-1 and TRBJ2-5; 12 nucleotides line up with TRBD1. Germline trimming cut 6 bases from V and 4 bases from J; bases unmatched to any gene: 4. Germline V gene lookup returns CDR1 SGHRS and CDR2 YFSETQ. CDR3 length equals 14 residues. CDR3: CASTRDRGRETQYF. CDR3 DNA: TGCGCCAGCACCCGGGACAGGGGGCGAGAGACCCAGTACTTC. Full variable domain (rest looked up from reference TRBV5-1 and TRBJ2-5): KAGVTQTPRYLIKTRGQQVTLSCSPISGHRSVSWYQQTPGQGLQFLFEYFSETQRNKGNFPGRFSGRQFSNSRSEMNVSTLELGDSALYLCASTRDRGRETQYFGPGTRLLVL.

V and J are TRBV7-8 and TRBJ2-7, with TRBD2 matching over 8 bases. Looked up from germline, CDR1 is SGHVS and CDR2 is FQNEAQ. The CDR3 extends over 15 amino acids. V lost 5 bases to trimming and J lost 1 base; unmatched junction nucleotides: 7. CDR3 coding DNA: TGTGCCAGCAGCCCGGGAGGGACGGGATCCTACGAGCAGTACTTC. It specifies CASSPGGTGSYEQYF.

The chain has TRBV7-2 and TRBJ1-6; D might be TRBD1 (5 bases). In germline, CDR1 is SGHTA, CDR2 FQGNSA. Trimming pared 4 bases from V and 8 bases from J, leaving 12 bases between. This CDR3 is 14 amino acids long. CDR3 nucleotide sequence: TGTGCCAGCAGCTACAAGAGGGGAGATTCACCCCTCCACTTT. The encoded protein is CASSYKRGDSPLHF. The variable domain in full, with the rest retrieved from reference TRBV7-2 and TRBJ1-6, is GAGVSQSPSNKVTEKGKDVELRCDPISGHTALYWYRQSLGQGLEFLIYFQGNSAPDKSGLPSDRFSAERTGGSVSTLTIQRTQQEDSAVYLCASSYKRGDSPLHFGNGTRLTVT.

This clone appeared once. The rearrangement links TRBV9 to TRBJ2-2, with D uncertain. V was shortened by 7 bases and J by 1 base, with 2 bases between the two germline ends. CDR1 is SGDLS, CDR2 YYNGEE, per germline. The CDR3 sequence is 11 residues long. The chain's CDR3 is CASQNTGELFF. The CDR3 bases are TGTGCCAGCCAGAACACCGGGGAGCTGTTTTTT.

The V gene is TRBV5-1, the J gene TRBJ2-5, with D tentatively TRBD1 or TRBD2 (5 bases each). Per germline, CDR1 SGHRS and CDR2 YFSETQ. V was pared by 0 bases and J by 5 bases, with 8 bases between. The CDR3 runs 13 residues. The CDR3 spells CASSLAEGETQYF. The CDR3 nucleotides are TGCGCCAGCAGCTTGGCTGAGGGGGAGACCCAGTACTTC.

The chain has TRBV7-2 and TRBJ1-5; D call uncertain. Trimming shortened V by 5 bases and J by 0 bases, and 14 bases separated the two germline ends. This CDR3 spans 16 amino acids. Per the germline V gene, CDR1 is SGHTA and CDR2 is FQGNSA. CDR3 bases: TGTGCCAGCAGCCCTCTAGGGCCCAATAGCAATCAGCCCCAGCATTTT. Translation: CASSPLGPNSNQPQHF. Full variable domain (rest looked up from reference TRBV7-2 and TRBJ1-5): GAGVSQSPSNKVTEKGKDVELRCDPISGHTALYWYRQSLGQGLEFLIYFQGNSAPDKSGLPSDRFSAERTGGSVSTLTIQRTQQEDSAVYLCASSPLGPNSNQPQHFGDGTRLSIL.

This clone was seen only a few times. This chain links TRBV5-4 with TRBJ2-3; D uncertain. Germline V gives CDR1 SGHNT, CDR2 YYREEE (reference sequence). V gave up 4 bases and J gave up 2 bases, with 8 bases separating them. The length of the CDR3 is 13 residues. The CDR3 reads CASSPLNTDTQYF. Here the CDR3 DNA reads TGTGCCAGCAGCCCTCTGAACACAGATACGCAGTATTTT.

The V and J genes are TRBV4-3 and TRBJ2-7, with D maybe TRBD1 (5 bases). With 1 base removed from V and 2 bases from J, the gap between germline ends came to 9 bases. Germline V gives CDR1 LGHNA, CDR2 YSLEER. CDR3 size: 14 residues. The CDR3 DNA sequence: TGCGCCAGCAGCCAAGGGACAACGACCTACGAGCAGTACTTC. Encoded protein: CASSQGTTTYEQYF.

This clone showed up just a few times. This sequence joins TRBV9 and TRBJ2-1; D gene unclear. Germline V gene lookup returns CDR1 SGDLS and CDR2 YYNGEE. CDR3 length equals 18 residues. V lost 2 bases, J lost 7 bases, and 25 bases lay in between. DNA of the CDR3: TGTGCCAGCAGCGTGAACATGCAAGAAGGCCCCTTGAAAAATGAGCAGTTCTTC. This translates into CASSVNMQEGPLKNEQFF.

The V call is TRBV10-3, the J call TRBJ2-2; tentatively, D is TRBD2 (6 bases). The CDR3 length is 16 residues. From germline, CDR1 is ENHRY and CDR2 SYGVKD. V dropped 0 bases and J dropped 1 base, with 9 bases sitting between them. The CDR3 DNA reads as TGTGCCATCAGTGAGTCGAACGGGGGGAACACCGGGGAGCTGTTTTTT. Protein product: CAISESNGGNTGELFF.

This clone was detected a few times. CDR3 DNA: TGTGCCAGCAGCTTAAGGACTAGCGGGAGGAATGAGCAGTTCTTC. Translating gives CASSLRTSGRNEQFF. This sequence joins TRBV7-9 and TRBJ2-1, with TRBD2 identical over 14 bases. Trimming took 2 bases from V and 7 from J; bases not matched to a gene: 1. The CDR3 spans 15 residues. CDR1 is SEHNR, CDR2 FQNEAQ, per germline (reference sequence).

In the case of this clone: This CDR3 is missing its conserved last phenylalanine or tryptophan, likely due to a read error. The rearrangement uses TRBV7-9 and TRBJ1-1, with TRBD1 matching 7 bases. Per the germline V gene, CDR1 is SEHNR and CDR2 is FQNEAQ (reference sequence). The CDR3 sequence is 18 residues long. V was clipped by 1 base and J by 7 bases; unmatched bases: 18. CDR3 sequence (DNA): TGTGCCAGCAGCTTAGACTCCCCCCCGGGACAGCGTCCTCATGAAGCTTTCCTT. Translating gives CASSLDSPPGQRPHEAFL.

Only a few counts were recorded for this clone. J is TRBJ1-5 and V is TRBV19; D is uncertain. Germline loops: CDR1 LNHDA, CDR2 SQIVND (reference sequence). The CDR3 runs to 12 residues. Trimming stripped 6 bases from V and 1 base from J, with 4 bases between. The CDR3 is CASSQSNQPQHF. CDR3 DNA: TGTGCCAGTAGCCAGAGCAATCAGCCCCAGCATTTT.

This clone has just a few counts. This rearrangement joins TRBV6-1 to TRBJ2-7, with a possible D match to TRBD1 (6 bases). CDR3 size: 12 residues. The germline V gene has CDR1 MNHNS and CDR2 SASEGT. V was trimmed by 6 bases and J by 6 bases, leaving 12 bases between them. The CDR3 is CASSPGTIEQYV. The CDR3 DNA is TGTGCCAGCAGCCCCGGGACAATCGAGCAGTACGTC.

The CDR3 DNA reads as TGCGCCAGCAGCCAAGAGTGGGCAGCGAAAAACTATGGCTACACCTTC. Protein product: CASSQEWAAKNYGYTF. The rearrangement uses TRBV4-3 and TRBJ1-2; D gene ambiguous. With 0 bases removed from V and 2 bases from J, the gap between germline ends came to 13 bases. Germline V gives CDR1 LGHNA, CDR2 YSLEER. This CDR3 has 16 residues.

This clone turned up a few times. J is TRBJ2-3 and V is TRBV18; D ambiguous. The CDR3 is 16 residues long. Germline V gene data show CDR1 as KGHSH and CDR2 as LQKENI. V dropped 0 bases and J dropped 5 bases, with 15 bases sitting between them. For the CDR3, the DNA is TGTGCCAGCTCACCACCACGGGCAACGAAGGGAGATACGCAGTATTTT. Amino acids: CASSPPRATKGDTQYF.

On this clone: A read error may account for a junction end that differs from germline. Other nucleotide sequences in the sample specify the same CDR3. The V call is TRBV7-9, the J call TRBJ1-1; TRBD1 matches 8 bases. Germline lookup yields CDR1 SEHNR and CDR2 FQNEAQ (reference sequence). This CDR3 is 16 amino acids long. CDR3 in DNA: TGTGCCAGCAGCCCGACCGGACAGGGCTGGAACACTGAAGCTTTTTTT. This encodes CASSPTGQGWNTEAFF.

The rearrangement links TRBV7-9 to TRBJ2-2; 7 bases match TRBD1. With V trimmed by 5 bases and J by 0 bases, 12 bases remained unmatched. The CDR3 length is 18 residues. In germline, CDR1 is SEHNR, CDR2 FQNEAQ (reference sequence). CDR3 sequence: CASSRSTGPFANTGELFF. The CDR3 DNA is TGTGCCAGCAGCCGCTCGACAGGGCCGTTCGCGAACACCGGGGAGCTGTTTTTT.

This clone was found once. The chain uses TRBV2 and TRBJ2-3; 9 nucleotides agree with TRBD2. Trimming took 5 bases from V and 0 from J; bases not matched to a gene: 12. Germline V gives CDR1 SNHLY, CDR2 FYNNEI. This CDR3 is built from 18 residues. The CDR3 sequence: CASSWVLAGSTSTDTQYF. CDR3 sequence (DNA): TGTGCCAGCAGTTGGGTCCTAGCGGGGTCTACTAGCACAGATACGCAGTATTTT.

The V gene is TRBV9, the J gene TRBJ2-5; 10 positions agree with TRBD2. Germline CDR1 SGDLS, CDR2 YYNGEE. The V segment lost 2 bases and the J segment 0 bases; nucleotides outside the gene matches: 4. CDR3 length: 16 residues. The CDR3 protein is CASSVGTSEYQETQYF. CDR3 coding DNA: TGTGCCAGCAGCGTGGGGACTAGCGAGTACCAAGAGACCCAGTACTTC.

This chain uses TRBV6-4 with TRBJ2-7; a weak D match, TRBD2 (6 bases). Trimming took off 7 bases at V and 0 bases at J, with 13 bases between the two ends. This CDR3 is built from 14 residues. CDR1 and CDR2 (germline): MRHNA, SNTAGT. The CDR3 spells CASIGGALSYEQYF. For the CDR3, the DNA is TGTGCCAGCATCGGCGGGGCCCTCTCCTACGAGCAGTACTTC.

The V call is TRBV7-2, the J call TRBJ2-1; 11 bases are shared with TRBD2. The V gene's germline CDR1 is SGHTA and CDR2 FQGNSA. The CDR3 is 15 amino acids. Unmatched junction bases numbered 13, after V lost 5 bases and J lost 13 bases. The CDR3 here is CASSITSGSGPTQFF. The CDR3 bases are TGTGCCAGCAGCATTACTAGCGGGAGCGGCCCTACCCAGTTCTTC.

The chain recombines TRBV2 with TRBJ1-1; TRBD1 is a possible D gene (5 bases). Looked up from germline, CDR1 is SNHLY and CDR2 is FYNNEI. The CDR3 length is 15 residues. Deletions cut 4 bases from V and 0 bases from J, with 12 bases between. CDR3 sequence (DNA): TGTGCCAGCAGTGTGGCAAGACAGCTGAACACTGAAGCTTTCTTT. It is translated as CASSVARQLNTEAFF.

The rearrangement joins TRBV7-8 to TRBJ1-2; D ambiguous. Germline values: CDR1 SGHVS, CDR2 FQNEAQ. The CDR3 runs to 12 residues. V was trimmed by 4 bases and J by 4 bases, leaving 7 bases between them. Here the CDR3 reads CASSSNTYGYTF. CDR3 bases: TGTGCCAGCAGCTCGAATACCTATGGCTACACCTTC.

This chain uses TRBV4-2 with TRBJ2-3, with D unresolved. V lost 4 bases and J 1 base, leaving 9 bases between the germline ends. This CDR3 is built from 14 residues. Germline V CDR1 and CDR2: LGHNA, YNFKEQ. The CDR3 loop reads CASSPTQGTDTQYF. CDR3 DNA sequence: TGTGCCAGCAGCCCAACCCAGGGCACAGATACGCAGTATTTT.